This entry features one T cell receptor beta chain sequence. Its antigen is currently unknown. This may arise from a read error, as a much more abundant clone is one base away. Amplified TCR beta CDR3 regions came from RNA transcripts. TCR CDR3 regions were first amplified by RT-PCR with HTBI primers. TCRdb analysed the multiplex PCR reads with MiXCR anew, one entry per CDR3 protein. This table holds 250,000 or so distinct CDR3 sequences, roughly 15% found once. This specimen belongs to a study of T cells in Graves' hyperthyroidism and ophthalmopathy. Whole-study context: Upon initial diagnosis and before any treatment, peripheral blood was collected. Broader study findings: The majority of expanded thyroid clonotypes above 0.001 also appeared in blood. Ophthalmopathy was model-predicted a median about 6 months pre-onset.

Newly diagnosed hyperthyroidism, duration under 2 months, in patients aged 18 to 65. CDR1 is SGHTA and CDR2 is FQGNSA in the germline V gene. The length of the CDR3 is 15 residues. Trimming pared 6 bases from V and 0 bases from J, leaving 15 bases between. The chain has TRBV7-2 and TRBJ2-7, with D tentatively TRBD2 (5 bases). This TCR was recovered from a woman aged 40 to 49 with Graves' hyperthyroidism that later progressed to Graves' ophthalmopathy. Input material: blood. The CDR3 reads CASRSRLLSSYEQYF. The CDR3 coding sequence is TGTGCCAGCAGGTCCCGACTATTAAGCTCCTACGAGCAGTACTTC.